This T cell receptor (beta chain) came from a study of OX40 agonist ivuxolimab in advanced cancers. Germline-derived CDR1 and CDR2 are MDHEN and SYDVKM. This CDR3 comprises 19 residues. V lost 6 bases, J lost 3 bases, and 17 bases stayed unmatched. The repertoire was sequenced with immunoSEQ multiplex PCR; TCRdb's copy has only in-frame clones and lacks some. The sample gives around 46,000 clones, around 89% of which show up once; roughly 30% is in the top ten. The sequenced sample was CD4+ or CD8+ T cells sorted from blood, obtained in a trial of the OX40 agonist ivuxolimab. This receptor was identified in an adult with an advanced solid tumor such as melanoma, head and neck, liver or kidney cancer. V is TRBV28 and J is TRBJ1-5, with TRBD1 identical over 10 bases. CDR3 in DNA: TGTGCCAGCAGACCGGGACAGGGGTTTGGCCCGCCTAACAATCAGCCCCAGCATTTT. Protein: CASRPGQGFGPPNNQPQHF.